The 9 T cell receptor beta chains below come from one sample, sequenced in a study of blood T cell repertoires in COVID-19. Profiled with immunoSEQ multiplex PCR; TCRdb holds only in-frame clones, not every one. The data show 200,000 or so clones, with around 80% seen just once and less than 6.5% held by the top ten. Sequenced input: peripheral blood. These receptors came from a woman aged 60-75 years who had recovered from COVID-19.

The V call is TRBV30, the J call TRBJ1-5; maybe TRBD1 (6 bases). Trimming shortened V by 3 bases and J by 7 bases, and 10 bases separated the two germline ends. Germline lookup yields CDR1 GTSNPN and CDR2 SVGIG (reference sequence). This CDR3 region has 12 residues. CDR3 in amino acids: CAWREGHQPQHF. In DNA, the CDR3 is TGTGCCTGGAGAGAGGGACACCAGCCCCAGCATTTT.

The genes are TRBV6-5 and TRBJ1-2, with TRBD1 matching 10 bases. After removal of 0 bases from V and 6 bases from J, the junction contained 4 bases not matched to a gene. Germline lookup yields CDR1 MNHEY and CDR2 SVGAGI. This CDR3 has 15 amino acids. CDR3 in amino acids: CASSYSTGQGDGYTF. In nucleotides, the CDR3 is TGTGCCAGCAGTTACTCGACAGGACAGGGGGATGGCTACACCTTC.

Only a few counts were recorded for this clone. The chain links TRBV3-1 (or the pseudogene TRBV3-2) to TRBJ2-7, with TRBD1 as a possible D gene (5 bases). This CDR3 is 14 amino acids long. The germline CDR1 and CDR2 sequences are LGHDT and YNNKEL (reference sequence). V lost 1 base, J lost 5 bases, and 12 bases lay in between. CDR3 sequence: CASSQGNWGHEQYF. The CDR3 nucleotides are TGTGCCAGCAGCCAAGGTAACTGGGGCCACGAGCAGTACTTC.

The rearrangement uses TRBV4-1 and TRBJ2-1, with 9 bases fitting TRBD2. After removal of 0 bases from V and 4 bases from J, the junction contained 4 bases not matched to a gene. Germline V CDR1 and CDR2: MGHRA, YSYEKL. The CDR3 has 16 amino acids. Here the CDR3 DNA reads TGCGCCAGCAGCCAAGAATGGCTAGCGGGATACAATGAGCAGTTCTTC. Amino acid sequence: CASSQEWLAGYNEQFF.

This clone is a singleton in its sample. The chain recombines TRBV30 with TRBJ1-4; D not certain. Trimming stripped 3 bases from V and 7 bases from J, with 12 bases between. The germline gives CDR1 GTSNPN, CDR2 SVGIG (reference sequence). This CDR3 region has 13 residues. CDR3 coding DNA: TGTGCCTGGAGAGCCTGGGGAGTTGAAAAACTGTTTTTT. Translated, it gives CAWRAWGVEKLFF.

The chain recombines TRBV7-9 with TRBJ2-3; the D gene is possibly TRBD1 (5 bases). V dropped 5 bases and J dropped 4 bases, with 13 bases sitting between them. The CDR3 is made up of 14 amino acids. The germline gives CDR1 SEHNR, CDR2 FQNEAQ (reference sequence). This CDR3 reads CASSPAQAADTQYF. The CDR3 DNA sequence: TGTGCCAGCAGCCCTGCACAGGCCGCAGATACGCAGTATTTT. Combining the CDR3 with reference TRBV7-9 and TRBJ2-3 gives the whole variable domain DTGVSQNPRHKITKRGQNVTFRCDPISEHNRLYWYRQTLGQGPEFLTYFQNEAQLEKSRLLSDRFSAERPKGSFSTLEIQRTEQGDSAMYLCASSPAQAADTQYFGPGTRLTVL.

Only one count was recorded for this clone. J is TRBJ2-5 and V is TRBV30, with a possible D match to TRBD2 (5 bases). The germline V and J ends were trimmed by 5 bases and 5 bases, with 12 bases remaining between them. The CDR3 loop spans 12 amino acids. In germline, CDR1 is GTSNPN, CDR2 SVGIG (reference sequence). In nucleotides, the CDR3 is TGTGCCTGGGGCCCCCAGCGGGAGACCCAGTACTTC. Encoded protein: CAWGPQRETQYF. Full variable domain (rest looked up from reference TRBV30 and TRBJ2-5): SQTIHQWPATLVQPVGSPLSLECTVEGTSNPNLYWYRQAAGRGLQLLFYSVGIGQISSEVPQNLSASRPQDRQFILSSKKLLLSDSGFYLCAWGPQRETQYFGPGTRLLVL.

This clone appeared a single time. The chain combines TRBV29-1 with TRBJ2-7; 7 nucleotides agree with TRBD1. The CDR3 extends over 12 amino acids. Trimming cost V 2 bases and J 5 bases; bases outside gene matches: 3. The germline gives CDR1 SQVTM, CDR2 ANQGSEA. CDR3 loop: CSVEWDSNEQYF. The CDR3 coding sequence is TGCAGCGTTGAATGGGACAGTAACGAGCAGTACTTC.

The V call is TRBV2, the J call TRBJ2-6, with a weak D call TRBD1 (6 bases). The germline V gene encodes CDR1 SNHLY and CDR2 FYNNEI. This CDR3 is built from 16 residues. Trimming took 6 bases from V and 0 from J, leaving 12 bases between them. This CDR3 reads CASSQEGGSGANVLTF. In DNA, the CDR3 is TGTGCCAGCAGCCAAGAAGGGGGCTCTGGGGCCAACGTCCTGACTTTC.